This TCR beta chain derives from a study of control samples from healthy donors and cancer patients. The table came from immunoSEQ multiplex PCR; TCRdb's copy has only in-frame clones and leaves some out. The repertoire consists of about 89,000 clones, with about nine tenths occurring once and the leading ten covering over 20%. Per germline, CDR1 MNHEY and CDR2 SMNVEV (reference sequence). The CDR3 spans 15 residues. The ends were cut back, 4 bases at V and 0 bases at J, with 12 bases in the middle. The sequencing sample was made of blood. This TCR was recovered from a man younger than 45 in good health. The rearrangement joins TRBV27 to TRBJ1-2; D not certain. This CDR3 is CASSSVGGTNYGYTF. The CDR3 region has the DNA TGTGCCAGCAGTTCTGTTGGCGGAACTAACTATGGCTACACCTTC.